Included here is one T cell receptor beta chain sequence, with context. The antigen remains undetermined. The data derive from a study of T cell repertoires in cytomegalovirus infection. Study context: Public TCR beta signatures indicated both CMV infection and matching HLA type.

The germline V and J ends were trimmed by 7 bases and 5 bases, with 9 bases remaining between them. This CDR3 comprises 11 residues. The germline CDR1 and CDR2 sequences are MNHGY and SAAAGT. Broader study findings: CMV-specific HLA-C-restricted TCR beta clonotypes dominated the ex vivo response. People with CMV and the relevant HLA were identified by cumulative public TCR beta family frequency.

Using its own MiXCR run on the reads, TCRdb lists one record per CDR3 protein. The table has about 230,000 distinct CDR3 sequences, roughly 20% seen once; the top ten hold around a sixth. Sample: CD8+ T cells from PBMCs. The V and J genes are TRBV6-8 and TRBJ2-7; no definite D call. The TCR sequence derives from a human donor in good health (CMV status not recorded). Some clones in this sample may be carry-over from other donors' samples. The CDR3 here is CASTQDHEQYF. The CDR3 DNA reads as TGTGCCAGCACCCAGGACCACGAGCAGTACTTC.